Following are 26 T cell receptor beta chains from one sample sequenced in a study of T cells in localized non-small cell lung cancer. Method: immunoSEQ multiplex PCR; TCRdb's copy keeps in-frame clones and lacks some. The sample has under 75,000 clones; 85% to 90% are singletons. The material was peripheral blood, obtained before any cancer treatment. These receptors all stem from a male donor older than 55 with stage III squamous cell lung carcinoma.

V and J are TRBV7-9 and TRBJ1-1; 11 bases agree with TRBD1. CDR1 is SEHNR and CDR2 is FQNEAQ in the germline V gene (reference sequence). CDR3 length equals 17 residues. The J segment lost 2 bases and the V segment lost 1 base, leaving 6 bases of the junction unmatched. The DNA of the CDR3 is TGTGCCAGCAGCTTAGAACCGGGACAGGGGGTTAACACTGAAGCTTTCTTT. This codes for CASSLEPGQGVNTEAFF.

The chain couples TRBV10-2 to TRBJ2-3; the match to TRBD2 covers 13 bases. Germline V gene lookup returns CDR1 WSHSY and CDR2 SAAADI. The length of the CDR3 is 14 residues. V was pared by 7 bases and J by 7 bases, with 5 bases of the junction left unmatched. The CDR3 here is CASTGTSGTYTQYF. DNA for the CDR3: TGCGCCAGCACTGGGACTAGCGGGACCTATACGCAGTATTTT.

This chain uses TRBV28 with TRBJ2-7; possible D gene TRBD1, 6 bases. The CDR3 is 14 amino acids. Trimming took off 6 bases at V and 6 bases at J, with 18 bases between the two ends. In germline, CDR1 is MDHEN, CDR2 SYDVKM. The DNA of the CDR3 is TGTGCCAGCAGCGTTGGCAGGGGTACACGCGAGCAGTACGTC. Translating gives CASSVGRGTREQYV.

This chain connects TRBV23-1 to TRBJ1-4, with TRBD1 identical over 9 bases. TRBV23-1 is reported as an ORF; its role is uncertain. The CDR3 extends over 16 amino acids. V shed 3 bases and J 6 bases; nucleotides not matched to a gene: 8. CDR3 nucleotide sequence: TGCGCCAGCAGTCATCATGGGACAGGGAAGGATGAAAAACTGTTTTTT. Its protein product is CASSHHGTGKDEKLFF.

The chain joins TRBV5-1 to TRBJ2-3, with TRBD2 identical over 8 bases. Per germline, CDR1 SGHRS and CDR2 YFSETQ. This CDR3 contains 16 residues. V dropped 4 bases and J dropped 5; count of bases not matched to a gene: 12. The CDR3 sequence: CASSPGLGGAIDTQYF. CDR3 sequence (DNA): TGCGCCAGCAGCCCTGGTCTCGGGGGGGCCATAGATACGCAGTATTTT.

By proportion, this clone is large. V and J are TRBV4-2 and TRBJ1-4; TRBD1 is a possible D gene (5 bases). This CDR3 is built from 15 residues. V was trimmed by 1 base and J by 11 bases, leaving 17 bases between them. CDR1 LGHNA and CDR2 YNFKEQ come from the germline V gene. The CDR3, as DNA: TGTGCCAGCAGCCAAGGACGGGACCCCGAGGGGAAACTGTTTTTT. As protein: CASSQGRDPEGKLFF.

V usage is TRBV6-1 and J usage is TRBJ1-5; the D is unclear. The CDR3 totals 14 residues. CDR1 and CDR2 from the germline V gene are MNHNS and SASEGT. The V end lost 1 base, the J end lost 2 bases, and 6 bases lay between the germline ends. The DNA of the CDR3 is TGTGCCAGCAGTGAAGGGTTGGGCAATCAGCCCCAGCATTTT. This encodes CASSEGLGNQPQHF.

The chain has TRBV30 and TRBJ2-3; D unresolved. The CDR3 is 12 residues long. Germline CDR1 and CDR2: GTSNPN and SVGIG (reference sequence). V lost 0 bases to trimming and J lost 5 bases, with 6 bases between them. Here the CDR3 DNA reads TGTGCCTGGAGTGTAGGTGAAGATACGCAGTATTTT. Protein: CAWSVGEDTQYF.

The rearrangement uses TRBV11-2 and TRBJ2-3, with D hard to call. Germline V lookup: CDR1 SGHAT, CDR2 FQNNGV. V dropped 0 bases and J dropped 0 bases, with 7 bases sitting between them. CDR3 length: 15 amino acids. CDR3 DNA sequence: TGTGCCAGCAGCTTAGACGGCGCTAGCACAGATACGCAGTATTTT. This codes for CASSLDGASTDTQYF.

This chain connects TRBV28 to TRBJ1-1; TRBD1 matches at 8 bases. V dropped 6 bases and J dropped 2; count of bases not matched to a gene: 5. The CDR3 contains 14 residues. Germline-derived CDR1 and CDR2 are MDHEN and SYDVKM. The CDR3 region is CASRPQGANTEAFF. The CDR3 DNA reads TGTGCCAGCAGGCCTCAGGGGGCCAACACTGAAGCTTTCTTT.

The CDR3 reads CASSQFIRDKPLHF. DNA of the CDR3: TGCGCCAGCAGCCAGTTTATCCGGGACAAACCCCTCCACTTT. The V gene is TRBV4-3, the J gene TRBJ1-6; weak D call: TRBD1 (6 bases). The CDR3 loop spans 14 amino acids. The V end lost 3 bases, the J end lost 12 bases, and 15 bases lay between the germline ends. Germline lookup yields CDR1 LGHNA and CDR2 YSLEER.

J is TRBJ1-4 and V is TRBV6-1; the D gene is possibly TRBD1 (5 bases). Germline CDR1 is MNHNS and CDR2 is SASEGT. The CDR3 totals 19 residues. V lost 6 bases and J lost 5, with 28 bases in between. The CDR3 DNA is TGTGCCAGCAGGGAACCCCCCCGGTCCGCGGGACGGCTCAATGAAAAACTGTTTTTT. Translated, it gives CASREPPRSAGRLNEKLFF.

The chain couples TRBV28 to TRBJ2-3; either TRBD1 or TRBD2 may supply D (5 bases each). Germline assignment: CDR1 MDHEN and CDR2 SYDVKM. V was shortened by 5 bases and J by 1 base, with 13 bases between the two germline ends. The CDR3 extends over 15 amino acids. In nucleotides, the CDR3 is TGTGCCAGCAGTCTTGGGACGAGAGGCACAGATACGCAGTATTTT. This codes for CASSLGTRGTDTQYF.

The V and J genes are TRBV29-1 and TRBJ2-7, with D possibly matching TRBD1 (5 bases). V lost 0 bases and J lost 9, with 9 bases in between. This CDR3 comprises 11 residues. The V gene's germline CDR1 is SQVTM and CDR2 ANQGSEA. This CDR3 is CSVEEGPRQYF. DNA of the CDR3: TGCAGCGTTGAAGAGGGGCCGCGGCAGTACTTC.

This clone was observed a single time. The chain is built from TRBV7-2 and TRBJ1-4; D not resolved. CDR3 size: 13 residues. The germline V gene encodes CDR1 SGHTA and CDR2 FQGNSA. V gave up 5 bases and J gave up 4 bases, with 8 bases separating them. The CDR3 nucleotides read TGTGCCAGCAGCCCTCAGTTTAATGAAAAACTGTTTTTT. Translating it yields CASSPQFNEKLFF.

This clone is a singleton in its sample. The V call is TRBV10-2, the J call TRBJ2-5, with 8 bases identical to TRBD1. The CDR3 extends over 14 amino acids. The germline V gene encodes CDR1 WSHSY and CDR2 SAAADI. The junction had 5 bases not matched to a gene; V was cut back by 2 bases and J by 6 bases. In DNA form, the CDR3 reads TGCGCCAGCAGTGAGCCAGGACAGGGCCAGACCCAGTACTTC. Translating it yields CASSEPGQGQTQYF.

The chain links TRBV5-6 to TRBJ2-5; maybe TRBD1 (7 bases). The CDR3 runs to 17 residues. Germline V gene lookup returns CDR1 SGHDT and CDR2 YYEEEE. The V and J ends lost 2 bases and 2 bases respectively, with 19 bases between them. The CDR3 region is CASSLRAGLRGQETQYF. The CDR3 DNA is TGTGCCAGCAGCTTACGGGCGGGACTCAGGGGGCAAGAGACCCAGTACTTC.

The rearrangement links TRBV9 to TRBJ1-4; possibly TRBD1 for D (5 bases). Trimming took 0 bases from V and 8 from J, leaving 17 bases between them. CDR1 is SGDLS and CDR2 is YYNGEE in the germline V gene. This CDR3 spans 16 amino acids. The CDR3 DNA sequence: TGTGCCAGCAGCGTAGGGGCCCGGGACTTTCAAGAAAAACTGTTTTTT. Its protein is CASSVGARDFQEKLFF.

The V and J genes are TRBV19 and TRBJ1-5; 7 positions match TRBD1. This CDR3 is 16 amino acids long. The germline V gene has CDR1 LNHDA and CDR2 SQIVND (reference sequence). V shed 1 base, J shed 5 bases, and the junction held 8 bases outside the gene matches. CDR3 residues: CASSIGDSFSYQPQHF. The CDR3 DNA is TGTGCCAGTAGTATAGGGGACAGCTTTAGTTATCAGCCCCAGCATTTT.

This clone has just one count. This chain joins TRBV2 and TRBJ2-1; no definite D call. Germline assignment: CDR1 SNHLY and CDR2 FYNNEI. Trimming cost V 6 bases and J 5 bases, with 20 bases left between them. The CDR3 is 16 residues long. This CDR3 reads CASSPSLAVAHNEQFF. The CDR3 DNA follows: TGTGCCAGCAGCCCCTCCCTGGCGGTCGCACACAATGAGCAGTTCTTC. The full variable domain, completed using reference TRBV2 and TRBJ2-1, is EPEVTQTPSHQVTQMGQEVILRCVPISNHLYFYWYRQILGQKVEFLVSFYNNEISEKSEIFDDQFSVERPDGSNFTLKIRSTKLEDSAMYFCASSPSLAVAHNEQFFGPGTRLTVL.

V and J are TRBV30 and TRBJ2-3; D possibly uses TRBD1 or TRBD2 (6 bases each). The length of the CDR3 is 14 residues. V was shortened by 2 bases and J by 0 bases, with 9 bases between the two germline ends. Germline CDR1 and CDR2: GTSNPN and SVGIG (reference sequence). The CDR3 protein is CAWSRGVSTDTQYF. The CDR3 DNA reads TGTGCCTGGAGTAGGGGGGTTAGCACAGATACGCAGTATTTT.

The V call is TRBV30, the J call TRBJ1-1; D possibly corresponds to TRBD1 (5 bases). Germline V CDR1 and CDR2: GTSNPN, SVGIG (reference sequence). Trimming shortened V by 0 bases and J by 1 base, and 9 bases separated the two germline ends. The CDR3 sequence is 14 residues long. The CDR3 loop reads CAWSVGGENTEAFF. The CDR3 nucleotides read TGTGCCTGGAGTGTTGGGGGGGAGAACACTGAAGCTTTCTTT.

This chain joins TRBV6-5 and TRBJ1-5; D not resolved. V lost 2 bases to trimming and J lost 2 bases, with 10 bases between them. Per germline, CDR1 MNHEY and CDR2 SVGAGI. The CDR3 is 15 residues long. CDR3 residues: CASSYGSARNQPQHF. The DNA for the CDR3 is TGTGCCAGCAGTTACGGGTCGGCACGCAATCAGCCCCAGCATTTT.

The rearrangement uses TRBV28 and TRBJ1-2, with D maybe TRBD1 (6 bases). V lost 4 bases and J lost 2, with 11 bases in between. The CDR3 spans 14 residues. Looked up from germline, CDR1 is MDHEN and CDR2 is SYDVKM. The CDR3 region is CASSYLTGNYGYTF. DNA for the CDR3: TGTGCCAGCAGTTACCTTACAGGGAACTATGGCTACACCTTC.

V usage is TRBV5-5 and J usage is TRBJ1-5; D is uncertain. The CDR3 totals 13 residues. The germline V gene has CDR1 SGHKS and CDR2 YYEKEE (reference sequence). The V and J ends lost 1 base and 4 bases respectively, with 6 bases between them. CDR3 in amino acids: CASSLKENQPQHF. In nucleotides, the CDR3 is TGTGCCAGCAGCTTGAAAGAAAATCAGCCCCAGCATTTT.

The CDR3 sequence is CASSQGTNIQYF. CDR3 nucleotide sequence: TGTGCCAGCAGCCAAGGGACAAACATTCAGTACTTC. This chain connects TRBV14 to TRBJ2-4, with no clear D. The germline CDR1 and CDR2 sequences are SGHDN and FVKESK. The V end was cut by 1 base, the J end by 6 bases, with 4 bases between. The CDR3 is 12 residues long.